This T cell receptor beta chain stems from a study of T cell repertoires in cytomegalovirus infection (dated by TCRdb to 2018 to 2020). Context from the whole study: The peptide stimulations were aimed at well-studied HLA-B-restricted epitopes as well as recently identified HLA-C-restricted CMV epitopes, whose presentation resists viral immunomodulation. The HLA type of each donor mattered for the analysis, because public TCR beta signatures pointed to carriage of CMV infection along with the matching HLA type. The research as a whole found: The ex vivo response was dominated by HLA-C-restricted CMV-specific TCR beta clonotypes, which also provided the single most frequent clonotype in two of eight donors. In both this cohort and an independent roughly 400-donor cohort, the cumulative frequency of public TCR beta family members distinguished carriers of CMV infection plus the relevant HLA type.

Data came from an Illumina HiSeq 1500. TCRdb trimmed public reads at Q25 via fastp, called clones via MiXCR and kept in-frame beta chains. Identical CDR3 protein sequences are pooled into one entry, listed with their most common genes and DNA. Here the sample has under 300,000 distinct CDR3 sequences; 20% to 25% occur a single time. The ten largest clones capture roughly a fifth of the sample. The sample's treatment or condition label is to be understood as: in vitro stimulation with specific CMV peptide epitopes to enrich CMV-specific T cells. According to the germline V gene (reference sequence), CDR1 reads GTSNPN and CDR2 reads SVGIG. V loses 3 bases, J loses 2 bases, and the germline ends lie 6 bases apart. The CDR3 spans 12 residues, from the cysteine through the phenylalanine. The sequence is cut down to CDR3 DNA, 36 bases in frame from base 1. Of note for this clonotype: The clone's antigen remains unknown. Base-call qualities are not available, and no considerably larger clone is one nucleotide away.

The chain is made from TRBV30 and TRBJ2-3, with the identity of the D gene unclear. This sequence was found in a human donor in good health (CMV status not recorded). Some clones in this sample may be carry-over from other donors' samples. The source material was cultured PBMCs, sampled from culture after CMV antigen stimulation. The nucleotide sequence is given as TGTGCCTGGAGCGGTGACACAGATACGCAGTATTTT. This codes for CAWSGDTDTQYF. With all but the CDR3 taken from the reference TRBV30 and TRBJ2-3 genes, the full variable domain is: SQTIHQWPATLVQPVGSPLSLECTVEGTSNPNLYWYRQAAGRGLQLLFYSVGIGQISSEVPQNLSASRPQDRQFILSSKKLLLSDSGFYLCAWSGDTDTQYFGPGTRLTVL.